This is a list of T cell receptor beta chains from one sample in a study of immune characterization of retroperitoneal liposarcoma. Each CDR3 protein gets one entry after TCRdb re-called the PCR reads with MiXCR. Here the sample spans 15,000 or so distinct CDR3 sequences, roughly 50% being singletons. The material sequenced was tumor tissue. Receptor source: a female donor with retroperitoneal liposarcoma. Both conserved end residues are part of each CDR3. Each record gives: V gene, clone size, J gene, D gene, CDR3 DNA, CDR3 protein. The D gene is left open where the match is weak. For some rows the clone size is stated as once, few or many, or as a class when expanded; others skip it.

TRBV7-6	NA	TRBJ1-1	TRBD1	TGTGCCAGCAGCCCAGGACCAGGGGGAGCTTTCTTT	CASSPGPGGAFF
TRBV6-6	NA	TRBJ2-7	NA	TGTGCCAGCAGTTACTACGCTGACCTCCCCGGGTCCTACAATGAGCAGTACTTC	CASSYYADLPGSYNEQYF
TRBV7-2	NA	TRBJ2-5	NA	TGTGCCAGCAGCTCCCAAGAGACCCAGTACTTC	CASSSQETQYF
TRBV5-3	NA	TRBJ2-7	TRBD2	TGTGCCAGCAGCTTGAGGCGGGAGATCTACAATGAGCAGTACTTC	CASSLRREIYNEQYF
TRBV6-1	once	TRBJ1-1	NA	TGTGCCAGCAGTGATATCGGTGGAGCTTTCTTT	CASSDIGGAFF
TRBV7-6	NA	TRBJ2-7	NA	TGTGCCAGCAGCTCGGACAGTTTAGAAGGGCAGTACTTC	CASSSDSLEGQYF
TRBV6-5	NA	TRBJ2-2	TRBD1	TGTGCCAGCAGATCCTCCGGGACAGGGCGTGGCGGGGAGCTGTTTTTT	CASRSSGTGRGGELFF
TRBV6-4	NA	TRBJ2-3	TRBD2	TGTGCCAGCAGTCCTCTCGCGACTAGCGGCCACACAGATACGCAGTATTTT	CASSPLATSGHTDTQYF
TRBV12-3/TRBV12-4	NA	TRBJ2-7	NA	TGTGCCAGCAGCCCTCGACTAGATGGCGAGCAGTACTTC	CASSPRLDGEQYF
TRBV7-2	NA	TRBJ2-5	NA	TGTGCCAGCAGCTTAGCGGGGCGGTCCCAAGAGACCCAGTACTTC	CASSLAGRSQETQYF
TRBV6-1	large	TRBJ2-5	NA	TGTGCCAGCAGTGAAGGTGGGACCCTGGAGACCCAGTACTTC	CASSEGGTLETQYF
TRBV11-3	NA	TRBJ2-5	NA	TGTGCCAGCAGCCCCCACACGGGGGGCTCCTACAATGAGCAGTACTTC	CASSPHTGGSYNEQYF
TRBV6-1	NA	TRBJ2-5	NA	TGTGCCATCGCTTTTTTGACGGGCGCGAAGACCCAGTACTTC	CAIAFLTGAKTQYF
TRBV6-8	NA	TRBJ2-7	NA	TGTGCCAGCAGAGCCCCTGGGAACGAGCAGTACTTC	CASRAPGNEQYF
TRBV6-1	NA	TRBJ2-5	TRBD2	TGTGCCAGCAGTGATAGCGGGGGGCGCGGGACCCAGTACTTC	CASSDSGGRGTQYF
TRBV6-6	NA	TRBJ2-3	NA	TGTGCCAGCAGTTACGACCGCACAGATACGCAGTATTTT	CASSYDRTDTQYF
TRBV4-1	few	TRBJ1-1	NA	TGCGCCAGCAGCCAAGATGCAGGGAACACTGAAGCTTTCTTT	CASSQDAGNTEAFF
TRBV12-3/TRBV12-4	NA	TRBJ2-7	NA	TGTGCCAGCAGTCTATCCCCCTACGAGCAGTACTTC	CASSLSPYEQYF
TRBV24-1	NA	TRBJ2-5	NA	TGTGCCACCAGTGATTTTGCCAGGAAGGATGAGCAGTACTTC	CATSDFARKDEQYF
TRBV6-1	NA	TRBJ2-1	TRBD2	TGTGCCAGCAGTGAAGATCTAGCGCTCTCATCCGGGAGGGAGCAGTTCTTC	CASSEDLALSSGREQFF
TRBV6-1	NA	TRBJ2-1	TRBD1	TGTGCCAGCAGAGCCGGGACAGCCTCCTACAATGAGCAGTTCTTC	CASRAGTASYNEQFF
TRBV7-6	medium-sized	TRBJ2-4	TRBD1	TGTGCCAGCAGCTTGGGGAGGACAGGGTCATCCAAAAACATTCAGTACTTC	CASSLGRTGSSKNIQYF
TRBV12-3/TRBV12-4	NA	TRBJ2-1	TRBD2	TGTGCCAGCAGGGGGACTAGCGGGAACTACAATGAGCAGTTCTTC	CASRGTSGNYNEQFF
TRBV11-2	NA	TRBJ2-1	TRBD2	TGTGCCAGCAGCTTAGTAGCGGGTCCTCAGCTGGATGAGCAGTTCTTC	CASSLVAGPQLDEQFF
TRBV6-6	NA	TRBJ2-1	NA	TGTGCCATCCTTTCTAGCTCCTACAATGAGCAGTTCTTC	CAILSSSYNEQFF
TRBV12-3/TRBV12-4	large	TRBJ2-3	NA	TGTGCCAGCAGTTATTTTGGGGCCGATACGCAGTATTTT	CASSYFGADTQYF
TRBV25-1	many	TRBJ2-5	TRBD2	TGTGCCAGCAGTGAATCGACTAGCGGGCAAGAGACCCAGTACTTC	CASSESTSGQETQYF
TRBV6-1	large	TRBJ2-1	TRBD2	TGTGCCAGCAGTGAGGGACTAGCGATTCTTCCGGAGCAGTTCTTC	CASSEGLAILPEQFF
TRBV7-3	NA	TRBJ2-7	NA	TGTGCCAGCAGCCTTCATCCTCCGAGGGGCCCCAACAATGAGCAGTACTTC	CASSLHPPRGPNNEQYF
TRBV25-1	many	TRBJ2-1	NA	TGTGCCAGCAGTGAAGGTCGGCTTGAGCAGTTCTTC	CASSEGRLEQFF
TRBV6-1	NA	TRBJ2-5	NA	TGTGCCAGCAGTGAACGCGGGCTGTACCAAGAGACCCAGTACTTC	CASSERGLYQETQYF
TRBV6-1	NA	TRBJ1-5	NA	TGTGCCAGCAGTGAAGCCAGGAACAGAAGCTATCAGCCCCAGCATTTT	CASSEARNRSYQPQHF
TRBV5-1	NA	TRBJ1-2	NA	TGCGCCAGCAGCTTGCAGGATACGGTCTATGGCTACACCTTC	CASSLQDTVYGYTF
TRBV11-2	medium-sized	TRBJ2-1	NA	TGTGCCAGCAGCTTAGCGGGGGTTAGCTACTACAATGAGCAGTTCTTC	CASSLAGVSYYNEQFF
TRBV7-2	NA	TRBJ2-3	TRBD2	TGTGCCAGCAGCTTAAAACTAGCGGGAGCTAGGGATACGCAGTATTTT	CASSLKLAGARDTQYF
TRBV27	few	TRBJ2-1	TRBD1	TGTGCCAGCATCCCTCCGGACAGGTACAATGAGCAGTTCTTC	CASIPPDRYNEQFF
TRBV30	NA	TRBJ2-7	NA	TGTGCCTGGAGTCATAGTTACGAGCAGTACTTC	CAWSHSYEQYF
TRBV27	once	TRBJ2-1	NA	TGTGCCAGCAGTTTAAGAGGCGGGAACAATGAGCAGTTCTTC	CASSLRGGNNEQFF
TRBV27	NA	TRBJ2-2	NA	TGTGCCCGGTTTGGCCGCCCCGCGAACACCGGGGAGCTGTTTTTT	CARFGRPANTGELFF
TRBV6-8	NA	TRBJ2-7	TRBD2	TGTGCCAGCAGCCCGGGACTAGGGGGGAATGAGCAGTACTTC	CASSPGLGGNEQYF
TRBV6-4	NA	TRBJ2-2	TRBD2	TGTGCCAGCAGTGAGGGGGGGGATTTGGAGAGCGGGGAGCTGTTTTTT	CASSEGGDLESGELFF
TRBV7-2	few	TRBJ1-4	NA	TGTGCCAGCAGCTTAGGGCGGGAAAAACTGTTTTTT	CASSLGREKLFF
TRBV12-3/TRBV12-4	NA	TRBJ2-3	NA	TGTGCCAGCAGCCCCACTAGCTCCGTCGCAGATACGCAGTATTTT	CASSPTSSVADTQYF
TRBV6-2/TRBV6-3	once	TRBJ2-3	NA	TGTGCCAGCAGTTACCTTGCGAACACCGGGGAGCTGTATTTT	CASSYLANTGELYF
TRBV11-3	NA	TRBJ2-1	NA	TGTGCCAGCAGCTTAGGCGGGATAATCGGAGAGACCCAGTTCTTC	CASSLGGIIGETQFF
TRBV7-2	few	TRBJ2-4	TRBD1	TGTGCCAGCACAAAAGGGACAGTCTACAATGAGCAGTACTTC	CASTKGTVYNEQYF
TRBV10-1	NA	TRBJ2-3	NA	TGCGCCAGCAGTGACCCACTAGCTGATCCACCCACAGATACGCAGTATTTT	CASSDPLADPPTDTQYF
TRBV24-1	few	TRBJ2-5	NA	TGTGCCACCAGTGATAGAGGAGTTCGAGAGACCCAGTACTTC	CATSDRGVRETQYF
TRBV27	NA	TRBJ2-1	NA	TGTGCCAGCAGTTTATCGGGGAGTGGACACAATGAGCAGTTCTTC	CASSLSGSGHNEQFF